These 22 T cell receptor beta chains originate from one sample sequenced in a study of T cell responses to AZD1222 COVID-19 vaccine. Sequencing used immunoSEQ multiplex PCR; TCRdb keeps in-frame clones, though not all of them. The sample lists about 120,000 clones; approximately 87% were seen once. Material: peripheral blood, obtained on day 0 of AZD1222 vaccination. The source is an adult in good health.

The chain joins TRBV9 to TRBJ2-1; perhaps D is TRBD1 or TRBD2 (5 bases each). V was cut by 2 bases and J by 2 bases, with 11 bases left in between. The CDR3 is 15 residues long. The germline CDR1 and CDR2 sequences are SGDLS and YYNGEE. The CDR3 DNA reads TGTGCCAGCAGCGTTCAGGGAGCTCCCTACAATGAGCAGTTCTTC. Translation: CASSVQGAPYNEQFF.

V usage is TRBV5-5 and J usage is TRBJ1-5; 7 bases align to TRBD1. CDR1 is SGHKS and CDR2 is YYEKEE in the germline V gene (reference sequence). The CDR3 loop spans 17 amino acids. The V gene end was trimmed by 3 bases and the J gene end by 2 bases; junction bases not matched to a gene: 11. The CDR3 loop is CASSSYRDSWGNQPQHF. The CDR3 nucleotides are TGTGCCAGCAGCTCCTACCGGGACAGTTGGGGCAATCAGCCCCAGCATTTT.

The rearrangement joins TRBV2 to TRBJ2-1, with a weak D call TRBD1 (6 bases). The V end lost 3 bases, the J end lost 7 bases, and 16 bases lay between the germline ends. The CDR3 has 15 residues. Per the germline V gene, CDR1 is SNHLY and CDR2 is FYNNEI. Here the CDR3 DNA reads TGTGCCAGCAGTGAGTATGGGGGCGGAACGAATGAGCAGTTCTTC. It yields the protein CASSEYGGGTNEQFF.

The rearrangement links TRBV7-6 to TRBJ2-4; D not certain. The CDR3 covers 11 residues. V lost 3 bases to trimming and J lost 12 bases, with 9 bases between them. CDR1 SGHVS and CDR2 FNYEAQ come from the germline V gene. The CDR3 DNA follows: TGTGCCAGCAGCTTCCAGGTTAATCAGTACTTC. This encodes CASSFQVNQYF.

The rearrangement uses TRBV9 and TRBJ1-4; D unresolved. Germline CDR1 reads SGDLS; CDR2 reads YYNGEE. Trimming removed 4 bases from V and 4 bases from J, with 14 bases in between. The CDR3 is 15 residues long. The chain's CDR3 is CASSPRPLGNEKLFF. The CDR3 DNA follows: TGTGCCAGCAGCCCCCGGCCCTTAGGTAATGAAAAACTGTTTTTT.

This clone was counted once. The V gene is TRBV3-1 (or the pseudogene TRBV3-2), the J gene TRBJ2-7; weak D call: TRBD2 (7 bases). Trimming took 3 bases from V and 1 from J, leaving 10 bases between them. CDR1 and CDR2 (germline): LGHDT, YNNKEL (reference sequence). This CDR3 has 14 residues. The DNA of the CDR3 is TGTGCCAGCAGCCACGCGGGGGCATCCTACGAGCAGTACTTC. Its protein is CASSHAGASYEQYF.

This clone came up a few times. The same CDR3 is also encoded by other DNA sequences in this sample. The V gene is TRBV4-3, the J gene TRBJ2-1, with a weak D call TRBD2 (6 bases). Deletions cut 0 bases from V and 2 bases from J, with 8 bases between. Per the germline V gene, CDR1 is LGHNA and CDR2 is YSLEER. CDR3 length: 15 amino acids. CDR3 sequence: CASSQDSGPYNEQFF. The CDR3 nucleotides are TGCGCCAGCAGCCAAGATAGCGGACCCTACAATGAGCAGTTCTTC.

The chain employs TRBV19 and TRBJ1-1; D unclear. The CDR3 is 13 residues long. Per the germline V gene, CDR1 is LNHDA and CDR2 is SQIVND (reference sequence). The V and J ends lost 4 bases and 3 bases respectively, with 9 bases between them. CDR3 region: CASSKQRDTEAFF. DNA for the CDR3: TGTGCCAGTAGTAAGCAGAGAGACACTGAAGCTTTCTTT.

This chain links TRBV18 with TRBJ1-4, with D maybe TRBD1 (6 bases). CDR3 size: 15 residues. Trimming pared 2 bases from V and 4 bases from J, leaving 11 bases between. CDR1 KGHSH and CDR2 LQKENI come from the germline V gene. The CDR3 loop is CASSPGGQNNEKLFF. CDR3 in DNA: TGTGCCAGCTCACCAGGAGGACAGAATAATGAAAAACTGTTTTTT.

The chain joins TRBV6-8 to TRBJ2-4; 10 bases agree with TRBD1. Germline CDR1 MNHGY, CDR2 SAAAGT. V lost 2 bases to trimming and J lost 1 base; unmatched junction nucleotides: 11. The CDR3 contains 19 residues. CDR3 sequence: CASSYPNPTGGYAKNIQYF. CDR3 coding DNA: TGTGCCAGCAGTTACCCGAACCCGACAGGGGGCTATGCCAAAAACATTCAGTACTTC.

A remark on this clone: This sample also contains other DNA sequences that code for the same CDR3. This chain uses TRBV9 with TRBJ2-7, with D perhaps matching TRBD2 (5 bases). The CDR3 runs to 14 residues. V lost 0 bases and J 1 base, leaving 8 bases between the germline ends. CDR1 is SGDLS, CDR2 YYNGEE, per germline. CDR3 DNA sequence: TGTGCCAGCAGCGTAGGAGGGTTTTCCTACGAGCAGTACTTC. Encoded protein: CASSVGGFSYEQYF.

This chain connects TRBV6-5 to TRBJ2-3, with a possible D match to TRBD2 (5 bases). Per the germline V gene, CDR1 is MNHEY and CDR2 is SVGAGI. The CDR3 has 15 amino acids. V shed 3 bases and J shed 2 bases, with 12 bases lying between them. CDR3 region: CASSYFGENTDTQYF. The CDR3 DNA reads as TGTGCCAGCAGTTATTTCGGGGAAAACACAGATACGCAGTATTTT.

This chain uses TRBV19 with TRBJ2-2, with unresolved D. CDR1 is LNHDA, CDR2 SQIVND, per germline (reference sequence). There are 11 residues in the CDR3. V lost 5 bases and J lost 4, with 2 bases in between. This chain's CDR3 is CASSRTGELFF. CDR3 sequence (DNA): TGTGCCAGTAGTCGCACCGGGGAGCTGTTTTTT.

The V call is TRBV12-3 or TRBV12-4, the J call TRBJ2-7; TRBD1 matches at 7 bases. This CDR3 has 13 amino acids. Losses at the gene ends were 6 bases for V and 7 bases for J; bases not matched to a gene: 9. This CDR3 is CASRYDRDHEQYF. The CDR3 DNA reads as TGTGCCAGCAGGTACGACAGGGACCATGAGCAGTACTTC.

The chain couples TRBV29-1 to TRBJ2-7; D is possibly TRBD1 (5 bases). Trimming removed 7 bases from V and 6 bases from J, with 13 bases in between. In germline, CDR1 is SQVTM, CDR2 ANQGSEA. The CDR3 loop spans 11 amino acids. CDR3 coding DNA: TGCAGCGCCGTACAGGTCTCCGAGCAGTACTTC. Protein sequence: CSAVQVSEQYF.

The chain links TRBV27 to TRBJ1-6, with 7 nucleotides matching TRBD1. The germline gives CDR1 MNHEY, CDR2 SMNVEV (reference sequence). Trimming cost V 8 bases and J 0 bases; bases outside gene matches: 10. This CDR3 is 17 amino acids long. DNA of the CDR3: TGTGCCAGCGGAGGGGACAGCTTGAGCTCCTATAATTCACCCCTCCACTTT. This encodes CASGGDSLSSYNSPLHF.

The chain has TRBV5-1 and TRBJ2-5, with D perhaps TRBD1 (6 bases). The CDR3 is made up of 16 amino acids. V lost 0 bases, J lost 0 bases, and 12 bases lay in between. Germline V gives CDR1 SGHRS, CDR2 YFSETQ. CDR3 nucleotide sequence: TGCGCCAGCAGCTTGGAGCCAGGGGTTTACCAAGAGACCCAGTACTTC. The encoded protein is CASSLEPGVYQETQYF. Based on the CDR3 plus reference TRBV5-1 and TRBJ2-5, the full variable domain is KAGVTQTPRYLIKTRGQQVTLSCSPISGHRSVSWYQQTPGQGLQFLFEYFSETQRNKGNFPGRFSGRQFSNSRSEMNVSTLELGDSALYLCASSLEPGVYQETQYFGPGTRLLVL.

CDR3 DNA sequence: TGTGCCAGCAAATCGACAGCGTATAGCAATCAGCCCCAGCATTTT. This sequence encodes CASKSTAYSNQPQHF. This chain connects TRBV6-5 to TRBJ1-5; D perhaps matches TRBD1 (5 bases). The germline CDR1 and CDR2 sequences are MNHEY and SVGAGI. Trimming shortened V by 7 bases and J by 0 bases, and 13 bases separated the two germline ends. The CDR3 is made up of 15 amino acids.

The chain combines TRBV11-2 with TRBJ2-3; D uncertain. CDR3 length: 14 residues. The V and J ends lost 3 bases and 2 bases respectively, with 9 bases between them. CDR1 is SGHAT, CDR2 FQNNGV, per germline. CDR3 protein: CASSLTDPTDTQYF. CDR3 DNA: TGTGCCAGCAGCTTGACGGACCCCACAGATACGCAGTATTTT.

Only a few counts were recorded for this clone. CDR3 amino acids: CASMVGEGEQFF. For the CDR3, the DNA is TGTGCCAGCATGGTAGGGGAAGGGGAGCAGTTCTTC. The rearrangement links TRBV2 to TRBJ2-1; D may be TRBD1 (5 bases). Germline V gene data show CDR1 as SNHLY and CDR2 as FYNNEI. Trimming removed 7 bases from V and 10 bases from J, with 14 bases in between. The CDR3 length is 12 residues.

V usage is TRBV6-5 and J usage is TRBJ1-1; D is ambiguous. Germline V lookup: CDR1 MNHEY, CDR2 SVGAGI. This CDR3 has 14 amino acids. V shed 4 bases and J shed 1 base, with 10 bases lying between them. In nucleotides, the CDR3 is TGTGCCAGCAGTTCCCGGCGGGGGAACACTGAAGCTTTCTTT. Protein sequence: CASSSRRGNTEAFF.

The chain carries TRBV5-8 and TRBJ2-5; D unclear. With 0 bases removed from V and 7 bases from J, the gap between germline ends came to 7 bases. Per the germline V gene, CDR1 is SGHTS and CDR2 is YDEGEE. The CDR3 has 12 residues. The DNA for the CDR3 is TGTGCCAGCAGCTTGGCTTTCGGGACCCAGTACTTC. Translated, it gives CASSLAFGTQYF.